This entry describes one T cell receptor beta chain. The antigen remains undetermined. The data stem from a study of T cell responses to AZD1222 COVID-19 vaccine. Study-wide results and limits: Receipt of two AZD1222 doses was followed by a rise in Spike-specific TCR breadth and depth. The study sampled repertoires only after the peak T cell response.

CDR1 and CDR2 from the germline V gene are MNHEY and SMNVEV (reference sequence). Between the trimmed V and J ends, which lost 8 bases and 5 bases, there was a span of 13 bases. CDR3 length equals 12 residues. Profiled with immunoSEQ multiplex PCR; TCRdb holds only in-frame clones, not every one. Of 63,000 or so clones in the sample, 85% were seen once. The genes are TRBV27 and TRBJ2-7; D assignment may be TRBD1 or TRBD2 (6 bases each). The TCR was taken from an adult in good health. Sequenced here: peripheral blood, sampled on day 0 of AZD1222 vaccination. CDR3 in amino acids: CASGQGTDEQYF. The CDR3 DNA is TGTGCCAGCGGTCAGGGGACTGACGAGCAGTACTTC.